These 23 T cell receptor beta chains originate from one sample sequenced in a study of blood T cell repertoires in COVID-19. Clones were read by immunoSEQ multiplex PCR, and TCRdb kept only the in-frame ones, dropping some. The data contain about 190,000 clones, more than 85% of them singletons. Sequenced material: PBMCs or T cells enriched from blood (not recorded which). These receptors were taken from a woman aged 40 to 50 in a cohort exposed to, infected with or recovered from COVID-19 (not recorded which).

The CDR3 loop is CASSLWAPGLAGEGNTGELFF. CDR3 DNA sequence: TGCGCCAGCAGCTTGTGGGCCCCGGGACTAGCGGGAGAAGGGAACACCGGGGAGCTGTTTTTT. The chain has TRBV5-1 and TRBJ2-2, with TRBD2 matching 14 bases. CDR3 size: 21 residues. V was clipped by 1 base and J by 1 base; unmatched bases: 12. The germline V gene encodes CDR1 SGHRS and CDR2 YFSETQ.

This clone was seen only once. The rearrangement uses TRBV7-6 and TRBJ2-1; 8 bases are shared with TRBD2. V lost 1 base and J lost 4; bases outside the gene matches: 9. The CDR3 length is 17 residues. Germline V CDR1 and CDR2: SGHVS, FNYEAQ. The CDR3 region has the DNA TGTGCCAGCAGCTTAGGGCGGGAGGCCCCCCGGTACAATGAGCAGTTCTTC. Encoded protein: CASSLGREAPRYNEQFF.

This rearrangement joins TRBV29-1 to TRBJ1-2, with 7 bases matching TRBD1. The J segment lost 4 bases and the V segment lost 5 bases, leaving 1 base of the junction unmatched. Germline V lookup: CDR1 SQVTM, CDR2 ANQGSEA. CDR3 length equals 11 residues. The CDR3 region is CSVRDSYGYTF. CDR3 DNA: TGCAGCGTTCGGGACAGCTATGGCTACACCTTC.

Only one count was recorded for this clone. The gene calls are TRBV5-4 and TRBJ1-3; the D is unclear. Trimming shortened V by 3 bases and J by 4 bases, and 5 bases separated the two germline ends. This CDR3 spans 12 amino acids. Germline V CDR1 and CDR2: SGHNT, YYREEE (reference sequence). Here the CDR3 DNA reads TGTGCCAGCAGCTCCCGGGGAAACACCATATATTTT. Residues: CASSSRGNTIYF.

The chain has TRBV7-4 and TRBJ1-5; D gene uncertain. The CDR3 has 14 amino acids. Trimming shortened V by 3 bases and J by 5 bases, and 11 bases separated the two germline ends. CDR1 and CDR2 from the germline V gene are SGHVT and SQSDAQ. The CDR3 sequence: CASSFEEKYQPQHF. The CDR3 region has the DNA TGTGCCAGCAGCTTTGAAGAGAAGTATCAGCCCCAGCATTTT. Combining the CDR3 with reference TRBV7-4 and TRBJ1-5 gives the whole variable domain GAGVSQSPRYKVAKRGRDVALRCDSISGHVTLYWYRQTLGQGSEVLTYSQSDAQRDKSGRPSGRFSAERPERSVSTLKIQRTEQGDSAVYLCASSFEEKYQPQHFGDGTRLSIL.

The chain links TRBV20-1 to TRBJ2-7; D remains ambiguous. The CDR3 loop spans 13 amino acids. Between the trimmed V and J ends, which lost 6 bases and 2 bases, there was a span of 14 bases. Germline V CDR1 and CDR2: DFQATT, SNEGSKA (reference sequence). CDR3 amino acids: CSASLSRTYEQYF. CDR3 in DNA: TGCAGTGCGAGTCTGTCTAGAACCTACGAGCAGTACTTC.

V usage is TRBV5-1 and J usage is TRBJ2-7, with 9 bases aligning to TRBD1. The germline gives CDR1 SGHRS, CDR2 YFSETQ. The V segment lost 0 bases and the J segment 0 bases; nucleotides outside the gene matches: 1. The CDR3 runs 15 residues. The CDR3 coding sequence is TGCGCCAGCAGCTTGGCGACAGGGGGCTCCTACGAGCAGTACTTC. Translating gives CASSLATGGSYEQYF.

The gene calls are TRBV6-6 and TRBJ2-1; 11 nucleotides agree with TRBD2. Germline V gene lookup returns CDR1 MNHNY and CDR2 SVGAGI (reference sequence). V shed 3 bases, J shed 1 base, and the junction held 2 bases outside the gene matches. CDR3 length: 16 residues. Here the CDR3 reads CASSYWTSGSYNEQFF. The CDR3 region has the DNA TGTGCCAGCAGTTATTGGACTAGCGGGTCCTACAATGAGCAGTTCTTC.

This clone has only one observation. This chain joins TRBV23-1 and TRBJ2-3; D perhaps matches TRBD2 (7 bases). TRBV23-1 is labeled an ORF, and its function is uncertain. V lost 6 bases to trimming and J lost 0 bases, with 22 bases between them. The CDR3 contains 18 residues. The CDR3 DNA reads TGCGCCAGCAGCCTCCAGGCGGGGGCCGAGACTAGCACAGATACGCAGTATTTT. It translates to CASSLQAGAETSTDTQYF.

The CDR3 region has the DNA TGTGCCAGCAGCGTAGGGACAGGGGGCTACGAGCAGTACTTC. It translates to CASSVGTGGYEQYF. The rearrangement links TRBV5-6 to TRBJ2-7; 11 bases align to TRBD1. The ends lost 4 bases at V and 3 bases at J; junction bases unmatched: 3. Germline-derived CDR1 and CDR2 are SGHDT and YYEEEE. CDR3 length equals 14 residues.

The chain is built from TRBV9 and TRBJ2-1; D unclear. This CDR3 is 12 amino acids long. Trimming cost V 0 bases and J 8 bases, with 6 bases left between them. CDR1 is SGDLS and CDR2 is YYNGEE in the germline V gene. The CDR3 nucleotides are TGTGCCAGCAGCGTAGATCTCCATGAGCAGTTCTTC. This encodes CASSVDLHEQFF.

The V and J genes are TRBV4-1 and TRBJ2-7, with TRBD1 identical over 7 bases. V lost 4 bases, J lost 3 bases, and 3 bases stayed unmatched. The CDR3 covers 13 residues. The germline CDR1 and CDR2 sequences are MGHRA and YSYEKL. CDR3 region: CASSPGQFYEQYF. CDR3 nucleotide sequence: TGCGCCAGCAGCCCGGGACAGTTCTACGAGCAGTACTTC.

The chain couples TRBV5-6 to TRBJ1-2; a possible D gene is TRBD1 (5 bases). Germline values: CDR1 SGHDT, CDR2 YYEEEE. With 4 bases removed from V and 4 bases from J, the gap between germline ends came to 14 bases. This CDR3 contains 14 residues. CDR3 region: CASSPGGEAYGYTF. The CDR3 DNA reads TGTGCCAGCAGCCCCGGGGGGGAGGCCTATGGCTACACCTTC.

The chain uses TRBV9 and TRBJ1-1; no firm D call. Germline values: CDR1 SGDLS, CDR2 YYNGEE. The V end lost 3 bases, the J end lost 1 base, and 10 bases lay between the germline ends. This CDR3 is built from 14 residues. In nucleotides, the CDR3 is TGTGCCAGCAGCGCCAACTTAGCGAACACTGAAGCTTTCTTT. Protein product: CASSANLANTEAFF.

This chain links TRBV6-5 with TRBJ2-1, with D possibly matching TRBD1 (6 bases). This CDR3 is built from 15 residues. Per germline, CDR1 MNHEY and CDR2 SVGAGI. V shed 7 bases and J shed 8 bases, with 21 bases lying between them. For the CDR3, the DNA is TGTGCCAGCACCCTGGGACACGCTCAGGCCTATGAGCAGTTCTTC. Translated, it gives CASTLGHAQAYEQFF.

The chain carries TRBV2 and TRBJ2-3; 10 bases map to TRBD1. Germline V gene lookup returns CDR1 SNHLY and CDR2 FYNNEI. The CDR3 extends over 15 amino acids. V shed 6 bases and J 5 bases; nucleotides not matched to a gene: 8. CDR3 nucleotides: TGTGCCAGCAGCGACCGGGACAGGGGATTAGATACGCAGTATTTT. Translating gives CASSDRDRGLDTQYF.

The chain couples TRBV4-2 to TRBJ2-5, with TRBD2 matching 11 bases. CDR3 length equals 16 residues. The germline CDR1 and CDR2 sequences are LGHNA and YNFKEQ. The J segment lost 3 bases and the V segment lost 5 bases, leaving 8 bases of the junction unmatched. CDR3 nucleotides: TGTGCCAGCAGCTCTAGGACTAGCGGGTTAAAAGAGACCCAGTACTTC. It is translated as CASSSRTSGLKETQYF.

The V call is TRBV11-3, the J call TRBJ2-2; no clear D gene. Trimming removed 2 bases from V and 6 bases from J, with 28 bases in between. Germline V gene data show CDR1 as SGHNT and CDR2 as YENEEA. CDR3 length: 20 amino acids. Here the CDR3 DNA reads TGTGCCAGCAGCTTATATCCTAGTCACGAGACTTTGAGTTTGGCCGGGGAGCTGTTTTTT. The encoded protein is CASSLYPSHETLSLAGELFF. The variable domain in full, completed from reference TRBV11-3 and TRBJ2-2, reads EAGVVQSPRYKIIEKKQPVAFWCNPISGHNTLYWYLQNLGQGPELLIRYENEEAVDDSQLPKDRFSAERLKGVDSTLKIQPAELGDSAVYLCASSLYPSHETLSLAGELFFGEGSRLTVL.

The V and J genes are TRBV4-2 and TRBJ1-1; TRBD1 aligns across 9 bases. This CDR3 is built from 16 residues. Germline-derived CDR1 and CDR2 are LGHNA and YNFKEQ. With V trimmed by 4 bases and J by 3 bases, 9 bases remained unmatched. The CDR3: CASSRIQGAAYTEAFF. DNA of the CDR3: TGTGCCAGCAGCCGAATACAGGGGGCAGCTTACACTGAAGCTTTCTTT.

The table lists this clone with a few counts. The chain employs TRBV6-5 and TRBJ2-5, with TRBD1 matching 8 bases. Germline V gene sequence: CDR1 MNHEY, CDR2 SVGAGI. After removal of 2 bases from V and 5 bases from J, the junction contained 4 bases not matched to a gene. This CDR3 has 14 amino acids. The CDR3: CASSYGQGGETQYF. The CDR3 DNA reads as TGTGCCAGCAGTTACGGACAGGGTGGGGAGACCCAGTACTTC.

The rearrangement uses TRBV12-3 or TRBV12-4 and TRBJ1-5, with D maybe TRBD1 (5 bases). The CDR3 is made up of 13 amino acids. V was cut by 6 bases and J by 5 bases, with 11 bases left in between. CDR3 in DNA: TGTGCCAGCAGCCAAGACAGCGATCAGCCCCAGCATTTT. Translating it yields CASSQDSDQPQHF.

The CDR3 loop is CASSIGLAGDNEQFF. CDR3 coding DNA: TGTGCCAGTAGTATAGGACTAGCGGGAGACAATGAGCAGTTCTTC. The rearrangement joins TRBV19 to TRBJ2-1, with 12 bases fitting TRBD2. J was trimmed by 5 bases and V by 1 base; bases with no gene match: 0. Per the germline V gene, CDR1 is LNHDA and CDR2 is SQIVND (reference sequence). The CDR3 runs 15 residues.

The chain employs TRBV19 and TRBJ1-4; weak D call: TRBD1 (6 bases). V was cut by 6 bases and J by 8 bases, with 13 bases left in between. Germline loops: CDR1 LNHDA, CDR2 SQIVND (reference sequence). The CDR3 is made up of 13 amino acids. Here the CDR3 reads CASRPQGIEKLFF. CDR3 in DNA: TGTGCCAGTAGACCCCAGGGGATAGAAAAACTGTTTTTT.